One sample yielded the 9 T cell receptor beta chains listed below, sequenced in a study of blood T cell repertoires in COVID-19. Repertoires were generated with immunoSEQ multiplex PCR, while TCRdb's copy carries only in-frame clones and drops some. The sample has 15,000 to 20,000 clones; roughly 85% are singletons. Specimen: peripheral blood. The source is a man of 80 years or more with acute or convalescent COVID-19.

This chain joins TRBV7-3 and TRBJ2-1, with TRBD2 matching over 12 bases. The junction had 3 bases not matched to a gene; V was cut back by 5 bases and J by 7 bases. The CDR3 has 14 amino acids. Germline loops: CDR1 SGHTA, CDR2 FQGTGA. Here the CDR3 DNA reads TGTGCCAGCAGCCCTAGCGGGGGGGCGAATGAGCAGTTCTTC. This translates into CASSPSGGANEQFF.

V is TRBV7-9 and J is TRBJ1-1; D perhaps matches TRBD1 (6 bases). The V end was cut by 4 bases, the J end by 7 bases, with 13 bases between. The CDR3 runs to 13 residues. Per germline, CDR1 SEHNR and CDR2 FQNEAQ (reference sequence). CDR3 nucleotides: TGTGCCAGCAGCTCAAAGACAGGATATGAAGCTTTCTTT. This codes for CASSSKTGYEAFF.

This rearrangement joins TRBV6-1 to TRBJ2-1; weak D call: TRBD2 (5 bases). The CDR3 is made up of 13 amino acids. Germline V lookup: CDR1 MNHNS, CDR2 SASEGT. Trimming removed 2 bases at V and 7 bases at J, with 9 bases between. The CDR3 nucleotides read TGTGCCAGCAGTGAAACCGGGGAAAATGAGCAGTTCTTC. Amino acids: CASSETGENEQFF.

The CDR3 spells CASSSGQINSPLHF. For the CDR3, the DNA is TGTGCCAGCAGCTCGGGACAGATAAATTCACCCCTCCACTTT. The rearrangement joins TRBV11-3 to TRBJ1-6; 7 bases align to TRBD1. Unmatched junction bases numbered 4, after V lost 4 bases and J lost 7 bases. The CDR3 has 14 residues. CDR1 and CDR2 from the germline V gene are SGHNT and YENEEA.

The V gene is TRBV7-3, the J gene TRBJ2-1; the match to TRBD1 covers 10 bases. Germline lookup yields CDR1 SGHTA and CDR2 FQGTGA. The CDR3 sequence is 15 residues long. Trimming at V came to 4 bases and at J to 6 bases, leaving 6 bases not matched to a gene. CDR3 sequence reads: CASSSDRGLFNEQFF. In nucleotides, the CDR3 is TGTGCCAGCAGCTCCGACAGGGGGCTTTTCAATGAGCAGTTCTTC.

This clone was detected only a few times. The chain couples TRBV6-5 to TRBJ1-2, with D maybe TRBD1 (5 bases). Germline values: CDR1 MNHEY, CDR2 SVGAGI. This CDR3 is 14 amino acids long. V gave up 2 bases and J gave up 2 bases, with 9 bases separating them. In nucleotides, the CDR3 is TGTGCCAGCAGTTACGGGGCGGAAAACTATGGCTACACCTTC. The encoded protein is CASSYGAENYGYTF.

The chain uses TRBV28 and TRBJ2-3, with 7 bases lining up with TRBD2. Trimming removed 5 bases from V and 1 base from J; junction bases left unmatched: 6. The CDR3 has 15 amino acids. Germline V gene lookup returns CDR1 MDHEN and CDR2 SYDVKM. CDR3 amino acids: CASSPPLAGTDTQYF. The CDR3 DNA is TGTGCCAGCAGTCCCCCTCTAGCGGGCACAGATACGCAGTATTTT.

The rearrangement uses TRBV11-2 and TRBJ2-1, with a possible D match to TRBD2 (6 bases). The CDR3 totals 16 residues. Germline assignment: CDR1 SGHAT and CDR2 FQNNGV. V was trimmed by 4 bases and J by 6 bases, leaving 19 bases between them. The CDR3 spells CASSSTGGVRSNEQFF. CDR3 coding DNA: TGTGCCAGCAGCTCCACCGGCGGGGTGAGAAGCAATGAGCAGTTCTTC.

This clone is a singleton in its sample. The sample holds other DNA sequences that translate to the same CDR3. The chain links TRBV29-1 to TRBJ1-5; 10 nucleotides line up with TRBD1. CDR3 length: 13 amino acids. The germline CDR1 and CDR2 sequences are SQVTM and ANQGSEA. Unmatched junction bases numbered 5, after V lost 6 bases and J lost 6 bases. CDR3 nucleotides: TGCAGCGTCCGGGACAGGGGTGGTCAGCCCCAGCATTTT. As protein: CSVRDRGGQPQHF.